This passage covers 2 T cell receptor beta chains from one sample sequenced in a study of CD8 T cells in Susac syndrome. RNA in amounts of about 0.5 to 1 ug was reverse transcribed with random hexamers. TCRdb ran MiXCR on the immunoSEQ multiplex PCR reads and lists one entry per CDR3 protein. The sample records about 120,000 distinct CDR3 sequences, about 90% being singletons. The sequenced material came from CD8+ T cells from PBMCs. The receptor set was obtained from a human donor in good health.

The V call is TRBV5-1, the J call TRBJ2-7; 7 bases are a match to TRBD1. The CDR3 totals 15 residues. Germline V CDR1 and CDR2: SGHRS, YFSETQ. Losses at the gene ends were 0 bases for V and 5 bases for J; bases not matched to a gene: 8. The CDR3 reads CASSLAVTGSHEQYF. CDR3 DNA: TGCGCCAGCAGCTTGGCCGTGACAGGGAGCCACGAGCAGTACTTC.

CDR3 nucleotide sequence: TGCAGCGTTGGGCCGGCAGGGGGAAACACCATATATTTT. Protein product: CSVGPAGGNTIYF. This rearrangement joins TRBV29-1 to TRBJ1-3, with a possible D match to TRBD1 (5 bases). V was cut by 4 bases and J by 4 bases, with 11 bases left in between. The V gene's germline CDR1 is SQVTM and CDR2 ANQGSEA. This CDR3 contains 13 residues.